These T cell receptor beta chains were read from a single sample in a study of T cells in Graves' hyperthyroidism and ophthalmopathy. TCRdb re-derived calls from the multiplex PCR reads in MiXCR, one entry per CDR3 protein. The sample carries hundreds of thousands of distinct CDR3 sequences, less than 25% recorded once. The sequencing sample was made of blood. The receptors derive from a man aged 30 to 39 with Graves' ophthalmopathy. Both conserved end residues are part of each CDR3. The D gene is left open where the match is weak. For some rows the clone size is stated as once, few or many, or as a class when expanded; others skip it.

V gene: TRBV30
D gene: NA
J gene: TRBJ2-7
clone size: NA
CDR3 DNA: TGTGCCTGGAGTGTAATGGGGGGACTCCGGGGAGAGCAGTACTTC
CDR3 protein: CAWSVMGGLRGEQYF

V gene: TRBV28
D gene: TRBD1
J gene: TRBJ1-2
clone size: many
CDR3 DNA: TGTGCCAGCAGTCAGGACAGGGTATATGGCTACACCTTC
CDR3 protein: CASSQDRVYGYTF

V gene: TRBV2
D gene: TRBD1
J gene: TRBJ2-7
clone size: NA
CDR3 DNA: TGTGCCAGCACCTCCGGGACAGACTTCTACGAGCAGTACTTC
CDR3 protein: CASTSGTDFYEQYF

V gene: TRBV2
D gene: TRBD1
J gene: TRBJ2-2
clone size: NA
CDR3 DNA: TGTGCCAGCAGTGAAGGAGGGGGGACAGGGCTCTTCACCGGGGAGCTGTTTTTT
CDR3 protein: CASSEGGGTGLFTGELFF

V gene: TRBV6-5
D gene: NA
J gene: TRBJ2-3
clone size: few
CDR3 DNA: TGTGCCAGCAGTTACTCCCCACCGCGGCAGGCACTTTCTAGCACAGATACGCAGTATTTT
CDR3 protein: CASSYSPPRQALSSTDTQYF

V gene: TRBV28
D gene: TRBD1
J gene: TRBJ1-1
clone size: many
CDR3 DNA: TGTGCCAGCAGTTCAGGGGGCGCGAGGGGCACTGAAGCTTTCTTT
CDR3 protein: CASSSGGARGTEAFF

V gene: TRBV11-1
D gene: NA
J gene: TRBJ2-3
clone size: many
CDR3 DNA: TGTGCCAGCAGCCTGTATGTGAATACGCAGTATTTT
CDR3 protein: CASSLYVNTQYF

V gene: TRBV5-1
D gene: NA
J gene: TRBJ1-5
clone size: NA
CDR3 DNA: TGCGCCAGCAGACCCGGGGGGGACGGCAATCAGCCCCAGCATTTT
CDR3 protein: CASRPGGDGNQPQHF

V gene: TRBV20-1
D gene: TRBD2
J gene: TRBJ2-3
clone size: few
CDR3 DNA: TGCAGTGCCATAAGCGGGAGGGCCGATACGCAGTATTTT
CDR3 protein: CSAISGRADTQYF

V gene: TRBV6-1
D gene: TRBD2
J gene: TRBJ2-3
clone size: NA
CDR3 DNA: TGTGCCAGCAGTGTCTATAGCGGGGGGGAAACAGATACGCAGTATTTT
CDR3 protein: CASSVYSGGETDTQYF

V gene: TRBV7-9
D gene: NA
J gene: TRBJ2-5
clone size: NA
CDR3 DNA: TGTGCCAGCAGCCCGGTAGGCAGGGGAGGCCAAGAGACCCAGTACTTC
CDR3 protein: CASSPVGRGGQETQYF

V gene: TRBV11-2
D gene: NA
J gene: TRBJ2-7
clone size: NA
CDR3 DNA: TGTGCCAGCAGCTTAGAGCCCCAGAGCTCCTACGAGCAGTACTTC
CDR3 protein: CASSLEPQSSYEQYF

V gene: TRBV6-6
D gene: TRBD2
J gene: TRBJ2-5
clone size: many
CDR3 DNA: TGTGCCAGCAGTTACTCTGCAGCGGGAGGGGACGGGACCCAGTACTTC
CDR3 protein: CASSYSAAGGDGTQYF

V gene: TRBV5-1
D gene: NA
J gene: TRBJ2-1
clone size: NA
CDR3 DNA: TGCGCCAGCAGCTTGCTCCCCTCACCGGGCCCCACGGGAAATGAGCAGTTCTTC
CDR3 protein: CASSLLPSPGPTGNEQFF

V gene: TRBV7-2
D gene: TRBD2
J gene: TRBJ2-1
clone size: many
CDR3 DNA: TGTGCCAGCAGCCCAAGACTAGCGGGAGGCGCCAATGAGCAGTTCTTC
CDR3 protein: CASSPRLAGGANEQFF

V gene: TRBV7-9
D gene: TRBD2
J gene: TRBJ2-7
clone size: many
CDR3 DNA: TGTGCCAGCAGCTCCCGGACTAGCGGCCACCAAGGGGAGCAGTACTTC
CDR3 protein: CASSSRTSGHQGEQYF

V gene: TRBV28
D gene: TRBD2
J gene: TRBJ2-1
clone size: many
CDR3 DNA: TGTGCCAGCAGTTTTCCGAGGGCCAGCGGGAGGAAACAGGGCGGCAATGAGCAGTTCTTC
CDR3 protein: CASSFPRASGRKQGGNEQFF

V gene: TRBV4-2
D gene: NA
J gene: TRBJ2-1
clone size: NA
CDR3 DNA: TGTGCCAGCAGCCAAGAGAAGAATGAGCAGTTCTTC
CDR3 protein: CASSQEKNEQFF

V gene: TRBV6-5
D gene: TRBD1
J gene: TRBJ2-7
clone size: NA
CDR3 DNA: TGTGCCAGCAGTTTCCGGCGACAGGGGGATAAGCAGTACTTC
CDR3 protein: CASSFRRQGDKQYF

V gene: TRBV11-3
D gene: NA
J gene: TRBJ1-1
clone size: many
CDR3 DNA: TGTGCCAGCAGCTTAGTGGGGGGTGAAGCTTTCTTT
CDR3 protein: CASSLVGGEAFF

V gene: TRBV7-9
D gene: TRBD2
J gene: TRBJ2-7
clone size: many
CDR3 DNA: TGTGCCAGCAGTAAGCGGGGTGGGGTCGAGCAGTACTTC
CDR3 protein: CASSKRGGVEQYF

V gene: TRBV6-1
D gene: NA
J gene: TRBJ2-6
clone size: few
CDR3 DNA: TGTGCCAGCAGACGACAGCGCTCAACCTCCTCTGGGGCCAACGTCCTGACTTTC
CDR3 protein: CASRRQRSTSSGANVLTF

V gene: TRBV20-1
D gene: TRBD1
J gene: TRBJ2-4
clone size: NA
CDR3 DNA: TGCAGTGCTAGAGGGGGACAGGGGCTAAACATTCAGTACTTC
CDR3 protein: CSARGGQGLNIQYF

V gene: TRBV11-2
D gene: NA
J gene: TRBJ2-2
clone size: few
CDR3 DNA: TGTGCCAGCACTTACAGGAACACCGGGGAGCTGTTTTTT
CDR3 protein: CASTYRNTGELFF

V gene: TRBV24-1
D gene: TRBD1
J gene: TRBJ1-2
clone size: NA
CDR3 DNA: TGTGCCACCAGTGATCCACGAGGGGACAGGGGAAGTTACGGCTACACCTTC
CDR3 protein: CATSDPRGDRGSYGYTF

V gene: TRBV19
D gene: NA
J gene: TRBJ1-5
clone size: few
CDR3 DNA: TGTGCCAGTAGTAATGACGGTTCCCAGCCCCAGCATTTT
CDR3 protein: CASSNDGSQPQHF

V gene: TRBV6-1
D gene: TRBD2
J gene: TRBJ2-1
clone size: many
CDR3 DNA: TGTGCCAGCACCAAACCGAGGACTAGCGAATTACATCGTGAGCAGTTCTTC
CDR3 protein: CASTKPRTSELHREQFF

V gene: TRBV18
D gene: TRBD2
J gene: TRBJ2-7
clone size: few
CDR3 DNA: TGTGCCAGCGCCACCGGGACTAGCTCCTACGAGCAGTACTTC
CDR3 protein: CASATGTSSYEQYF

V gene: TRBV6-1
D gene: TRBD2
J gene: TRBJ2-7
clone size: NA
CDR3 DNA: TGTGCCAGCAGGGCCGGACTAGCCGCCCGGTACGAGCAGTACTTC
CDR3 protein: CASRAGLAARYEQYF

V gene: TRBV20-1
D gene: NA
J gene: TRBJ2-5
clone size: NA
CDR3 DNA: TGCAGTGCTCGGGACAACCAAGAGACCCAGTACTTC
CDR3 protein: CSARDNQETQYF

V gene: TRBV27
D gene: NA
J gene: TRBJ2-3
clone size: NA
CDR3 DNA: TGTGCCAGCAGTCCCCGGGGAGTAGCGAGCACAGATACGCAGTATTTT
CDR3 protein: CASSPRGVASTDTQYF

V gene: TRBV20-1
D gene: TRBD2
J gene: TRBJ2-7
clone size: few
CDR3 DNA: TGCAGTGCTATTAGAGGGACTAGCCCCTACGAGCAGTACTTC
CDR3 protein: CSAIRGTSPYEQYF

V gene: TRBV4-1
D gene: NA
J gene: TRBJ2-3
clone size: NA
CDR3 DNA: TGCGCCAGCAGCCAAGTCCCCATGGTGTCGGCCCGCACAGATACGCAGTATTTT
CDR3 protein: CASSQVPMVSARTDTQYF

V gene: TRBV7-2
D gene: NA
J gene: TRBJ2-2
clone size: NA
CDR3 DNA: TGTGCCAGCAGCTTTGGATTAGGCAGGAGGAACACCGGGGAGCTGTTTTTT
CDR3 protein: CASSFGLGRRNTGELFF

V gene: TRBV24-1
D gene: TRBD1
J gene: TRBJ2-7
clone size: few
CDR3 DNA: TGTGCCACCAGTGATTCGGACAGGGTACACGAGCAGTACTTC
CDR3 protein: CATSDSDRVHEQYF

V gene: TRBV18
D gene: NA
J gene: TRBJ1-2
clone size: NA
CDR3 DNA: TGTGCCAGCTCACCAGGTCCCTTCTATGGCTACACCTTC
CDR3 protein: CASSPGPFYGYTF

V gene: TRBV7-3
D gene: NA
J gene: TRBJ2-1
clone size: many
CDR3 DNA: TGTGCCAGCAGCTTGAATTTATTCGGGGGTGAGCAGTTCTTC
CDR3 protein: CASSLNLFGGEQFF

V gene: TRBV7-9
D gene: TRBD1
J gene: TRBJ1-1
clone size: many
CDR3 DNA: TGTGCCAGCAGCCCAGGGGGTCCTACGGTGAACACTGAAGCTTTCTTT
CDR3 protein: CASSPGGPTVNTEAFF

V gene: TRBV11-2
D gene: NA
J gene: TRBJ2-2
clone size: many
CDR3 DNA: TGTGCCAGCAGCTTAGGCGGGAAGGGCGGGGAGCTGTTTTTT
CDR3 protein: CASSLGGKGGELFF

V gene: TRBV10-3
D gene: NA
J gene: TRBJ1-2
clone size: few
CDR3 DNA: TGTGCCATCAGTTCGGGCCAGGACAATGATCGCTACACCTTC
CDR3 protein: CAISSGQDNDRYTF

V gene: TRBV5-1
D gene: NA
J gene: TRBJ2-7
clone size: NA
CDR3 DNA: TGCGCCAGCAGCTCTCGGGAAAGCTCCTACGAGCAGTACTTC
CDR3 protein: CASSSRESSYEQYF

V gene: TRBV2
D gene: TRBD1
J gene: TRBJ1-4
clone size: many
CDR3 DNA: TGTGCCAGCACCTGGGACAGGGCTAATGAAAAACTGTTTTTT
CDR3 protein: CASTWDRANEKLFF

V gene: TRBV10-1
D gene: TRBD2
J gene: TRBJ2-7
clone size: NA
CDR3 DNA: TGCGCCAGCAGTCCCGGGACTAGCGAATACGAGCAGTACTTC
CDR3 protein: CASSPGTSEYEQYF

V gene: TRBV9
D gene: NA
J gene: TRBJ1-6
clone size: NA
CDR3 DNA: TGTGCCAGCAGCGTAGAGGCATCTAATTCACCCCTCCACTTT
CDR3 protein: CASSVEASNSPLHF

V gene: TRBV7-6
D gene: NA
J gene: TRBJ2-3
clone size: few
CDR3 DNA: TGTGCCAGCAGCTTGTCTGTCGGGAGTCTTGATACGCAGTATTTT
CDR3 protein: CASSLSVGSLDTQYF

V gene: TRBV12-3/TRBV12-4
D gene: NA
J gene: TRBJ1-2
clone size: many
CDR3 DNA: TGTGCCAGCAGCCCCGGACCAGTCTATGGCTACACCTTC
CDR3 protein: CASSPGPVYGYTF

V gene: TRBV29-1
D gene: NA
J gene: TRBJ2-2
clone size: NA
CDR3 DNA: TGCAGCGTTTCTTATGGGAACACCGGGGAGCTGTTTTTT
CDR3 protein: CSVSYGNTGELFF

V gene: TRBV20-1
D gene: NA
J gene: TRBJ2-7
clone size: many
CDR3 DNA: TGCAGTGCTGTAGGCGCCTTGGGGAGCTGGGCCTACGAGCAGTACTTC
CDR3 protein: CSAVGALGSWAYEQYF

V gene: TRBV7-8
D gene: NA
J gene: TRBJ2-2
clone size: many
CDR3 DNA: TGTGCCAGCAGCTTAGCTTTAGCTCCGAACACCGGGGAGCTGTTTTTT
CDR3 protein: CASSLALAPNTGELFF

V gene: TRBV6-2/TRBV6-3
D gene: NA
J gene: TRBJ2-3
clone size: once
CDR3 DNA: TGTGCCAGCACCGAAAACTGGGCGTCGAACACCGGGGCGACAGATACGCAGTATTTT
CDR3 protein: CASTENWASNTGATDTQYF

V gene: TRBV25-1
D gene: NA
J gene: TRBJ1-1
clone size: few
CDR3 DNA: TGTGCCAGCAGACCCTCGAGGTGGACTGAAGCTTTCTTT
CDR3 protein: CASRPSRWTEAFF

V gene: TRBV11-3
D gene: TRBD1
J gene: TRBJ2-2
clone size: NA
CDR3 DNA: TGTGCCAGCAGCCCACGTTGGAGGGACAGGGACACCGGGGAGCTGTTTTTT
CDR3 protein: CASSPRWRDRDTGELFF

V gene: TRBV2
D gene: NA
J gene: TRBJ2-2
clone size: many
CDR3 DNA: TGTGCCAGCACCTCCGGCGGTACCGGGGAGCTGTTTTTT
CDR3 protein: CASTSGGTGELFF

V gene: TRBV30
D gene: TRBD1
J gene: TRBJ1-4
clone size: many
CDR3 DNA: TGTGCCTGGCCCTTTCCAGGACAGGGCGAAAAACTGTTTTTT
CDR3 protein: CAWPFPGQGEKLFF

V gene: TRBV12-3/TRBV12-4
D gene: NA
J gene: TRBJ2-7
clone size: NA
CDR3 DNA: TGTGCCAGCAGTTTTGGGGGCCACGAGCAGTACTTC
CDR3 protein: CASSFGGHEQYF